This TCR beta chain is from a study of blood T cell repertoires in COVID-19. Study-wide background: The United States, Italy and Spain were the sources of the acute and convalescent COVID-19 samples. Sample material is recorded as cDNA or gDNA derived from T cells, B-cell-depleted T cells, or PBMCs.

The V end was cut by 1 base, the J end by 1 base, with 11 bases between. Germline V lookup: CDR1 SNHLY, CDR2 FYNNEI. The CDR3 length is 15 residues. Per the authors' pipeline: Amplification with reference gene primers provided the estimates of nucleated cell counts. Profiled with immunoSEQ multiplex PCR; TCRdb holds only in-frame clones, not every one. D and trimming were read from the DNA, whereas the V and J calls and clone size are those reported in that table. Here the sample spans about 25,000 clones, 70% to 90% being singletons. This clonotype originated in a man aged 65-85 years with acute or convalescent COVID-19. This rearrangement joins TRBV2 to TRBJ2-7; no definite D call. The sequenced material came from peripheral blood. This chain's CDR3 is CASSEGKTPSYEQYF. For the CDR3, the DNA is TGTGCCAGCAGTGAAGGGAAGACACCTTCCTACGAGCAGTACTTC.